The source of this TCR beta chain is a study of T cell responses to AZD1222 COVID-19 vaccine. Study-wide findings and caveats: Two AZD1222 doses significantly raised spike-specific TCR breadth and depth over controls. Spike was spanned by vaccine-associated CD4 TCRs, with dominance at 160-218 and 743-854. Reports indicate that nearly half of spike-specific TCRs are directed at unmutated variant regions. There were mostly white British donors and more females than males, and clonal diversity was possibly underestimated.

CDR1 and CDR2 from the germline V gene are SGHAT and FQDESV (reference sequence). CDR3 length: 12 residues. V was clipped by 4 bases and J by 5 bases; unmatched bases: 2. Comment on this clone: The antigen remains undetermined.

Assay used: immunoSEQ multiplex PCR; TCRdb lists only in-frame clones, some missing. The data show 150,000 or so clones, approximately 91% seen once. The starting material was peripheral blood, obtained after recovery from COVID-19. This receptor was taken from an adult who had recovered from COVID-19. V gene TRBV11-1 combines with J gene TRBJ2-7; 7 bases match TRBD1. The CDR3 region has the DNA TGTGCCAGCAGCTCTACAGGGGACGAGCAGTACTTC. This sequence encodes CASSSTGDEQYF.